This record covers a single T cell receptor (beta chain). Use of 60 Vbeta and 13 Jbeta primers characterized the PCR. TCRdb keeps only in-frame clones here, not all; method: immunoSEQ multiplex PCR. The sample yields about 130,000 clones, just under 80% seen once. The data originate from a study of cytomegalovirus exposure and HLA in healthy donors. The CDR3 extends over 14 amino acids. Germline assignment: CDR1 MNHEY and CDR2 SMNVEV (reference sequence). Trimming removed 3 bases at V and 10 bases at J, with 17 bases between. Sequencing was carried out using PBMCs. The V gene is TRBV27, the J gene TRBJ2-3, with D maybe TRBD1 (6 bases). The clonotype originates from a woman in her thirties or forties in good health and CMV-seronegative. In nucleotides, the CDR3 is TGTGCCAGCAGTTTTGGGGGCGAACCGGCGGCGCAGTATTTT. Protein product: CASSFGGEPAAQYF.